This T cell receptor (beta chain) was documented in a study of CD8 T cells in ankylosing spondylitis. This clonotype was picked up many times. As yet, its antigen is unknown. Whole-study findings and limits: A TCR beta motif made of roughly eight highly homologous variants seemed typical of ankylosing spondylitis blood.

V was clipped by 2 bases and J by 1 base, with 9 bases between them. Germline assignment: CDR1 SQVTM and CDR2 ANQGSEA. The CDR3 is 13 amino acids. Making the TCR beta libraries involved quantitative 5'-RACE with molecular barcodes. TCRdb reanalysed the 5' RACE reads using MiXCR and keeps one entry per CDR3 protein. The sample consists of about 220,000 distinct CDR3 sequences, around 7.9% of them appearing once. The chain has TRBV29-1 and TRBJ2-7; D possibly corresponds to TRBD2 (5 bases). This receptor was identified in a male donor with ankylosing spondylitis. The specimen sequenced was blood, either unsorted or a sorted T cell fraction (not recorded which). CDR3 nucleotides: TGCAGCGTTGAAAGTGGAGGATCCTACGAGCAGTACTTC. It encodes CSVESGGSYEQYF.